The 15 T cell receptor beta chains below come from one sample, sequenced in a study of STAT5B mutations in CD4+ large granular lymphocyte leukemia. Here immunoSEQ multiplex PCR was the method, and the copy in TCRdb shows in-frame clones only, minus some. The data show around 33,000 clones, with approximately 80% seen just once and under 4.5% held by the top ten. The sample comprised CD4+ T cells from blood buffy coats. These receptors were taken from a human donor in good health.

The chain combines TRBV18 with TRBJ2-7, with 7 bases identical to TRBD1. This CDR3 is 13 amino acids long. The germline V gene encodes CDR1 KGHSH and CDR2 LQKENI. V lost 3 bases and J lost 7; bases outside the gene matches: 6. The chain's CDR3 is CASSPQKQGEQYF. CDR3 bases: TGTGCCAGCTCACCGCAAAAACAGGGGGAGCAGTACTTC.

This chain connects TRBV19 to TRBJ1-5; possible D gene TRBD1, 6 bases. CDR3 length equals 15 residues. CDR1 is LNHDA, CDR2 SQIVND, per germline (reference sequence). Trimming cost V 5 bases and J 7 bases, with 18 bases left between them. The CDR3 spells CASSPMRGFGQPQHF. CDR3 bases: TGTGCCAGTAGTCCTATGAGGGGGTTTGGGCAGCCCCAGCATTTT.

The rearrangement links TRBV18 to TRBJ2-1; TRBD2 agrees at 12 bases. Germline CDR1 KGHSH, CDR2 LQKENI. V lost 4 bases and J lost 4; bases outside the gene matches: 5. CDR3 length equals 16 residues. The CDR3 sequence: CASSLTSGSSYNEQFF. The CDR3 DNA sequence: TGTGCCAGCTCACTGACTAGCGGGAGTTCTTACAATGAGCAGTTCTTC.

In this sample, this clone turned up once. CDR3 DNA: TGTGCCAGCTCAGCCTCGGGACAGGGAAACCACGAGCAGTACTTC. Its translation is CASSASGQGNHEQYF. V and J are TRBV18 and TRBJ2-7, with 9 bases lining up with TRBD1. CDR1 is KGHSH, CDR2 LQKENI, per germline. J gave up 5 bases and V 5 bases, and 10 bases lay outside the gene matches. The CDR3 contains 15 residues.

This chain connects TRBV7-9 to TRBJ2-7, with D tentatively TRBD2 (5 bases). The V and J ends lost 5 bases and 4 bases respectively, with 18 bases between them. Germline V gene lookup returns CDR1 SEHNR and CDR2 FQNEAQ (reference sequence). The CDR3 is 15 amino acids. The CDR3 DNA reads TGTGCCAGCAGCCCAGAGGCCCCCCGGGGATACGAGCAGTACTTC. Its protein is CASSPEAPRGYEQYF.

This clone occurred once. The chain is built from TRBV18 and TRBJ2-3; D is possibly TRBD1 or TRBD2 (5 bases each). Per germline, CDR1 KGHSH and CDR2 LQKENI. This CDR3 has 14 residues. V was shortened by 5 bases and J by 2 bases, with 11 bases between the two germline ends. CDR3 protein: CASSSGTDTDTQYF. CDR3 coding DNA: TGTGCCAGCTCATCCGGGACGGACACAGATACGCAGTATTTT. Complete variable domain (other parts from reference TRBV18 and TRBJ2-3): NAGVMQNPRHLVRRRGQEARLRCSPMKGHSHVYWYRQLPEEGLKFMVYLQKENIIDESGMPKERFSAEFPKEGPSILRIQQVVRGDSAAYFCASSSGTDTDTQYFGPGTRLTVL.

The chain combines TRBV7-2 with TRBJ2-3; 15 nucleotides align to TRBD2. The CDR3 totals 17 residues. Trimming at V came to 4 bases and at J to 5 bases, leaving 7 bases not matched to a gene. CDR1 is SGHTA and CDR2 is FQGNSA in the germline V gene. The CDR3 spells CASSSGTSGRSGDTQYF. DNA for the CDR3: TGTGCCAGCAGCTCCGGGACTAGCGGGAGGAGTGGAGATACGCAGTATTTT.

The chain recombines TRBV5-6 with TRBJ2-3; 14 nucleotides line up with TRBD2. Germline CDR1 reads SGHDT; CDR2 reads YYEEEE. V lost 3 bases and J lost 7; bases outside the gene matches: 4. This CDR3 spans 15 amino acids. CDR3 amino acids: CASSSRLAGGYTQYF. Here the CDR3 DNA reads TGTGCCAGCAGCTCCAGACTAGCGGGAGGGTATACGCAGTATTTT.

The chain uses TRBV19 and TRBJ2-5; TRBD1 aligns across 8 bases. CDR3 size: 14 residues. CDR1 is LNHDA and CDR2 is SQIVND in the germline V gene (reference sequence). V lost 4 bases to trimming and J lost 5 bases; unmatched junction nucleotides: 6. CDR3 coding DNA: TGTGCCAGTAGTAATCGACAGGGGCGTGAGACCCAGTACTTC. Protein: CASSNRQGRETQYF.

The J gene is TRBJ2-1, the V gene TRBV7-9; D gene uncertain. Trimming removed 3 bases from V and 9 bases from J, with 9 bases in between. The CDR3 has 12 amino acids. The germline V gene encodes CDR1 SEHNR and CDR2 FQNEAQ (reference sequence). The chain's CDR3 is CASSFSESEQFF. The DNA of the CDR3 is TGTGCCAGCAGCTTCTCGGAATCTGAGCAGTTCTTC.

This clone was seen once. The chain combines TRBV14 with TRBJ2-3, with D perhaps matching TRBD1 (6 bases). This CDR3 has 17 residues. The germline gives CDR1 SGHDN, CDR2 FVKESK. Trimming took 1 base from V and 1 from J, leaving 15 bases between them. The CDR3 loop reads CASSQALDSLRTDTQYF. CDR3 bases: TGTGCCAGCAGCCAAGCCCTGGACAGTCTCCGCACAGATACGCAGTATTTT. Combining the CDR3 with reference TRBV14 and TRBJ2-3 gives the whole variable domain EAGVTQFPSHSVIEKGQTVTLRCDPISGHDNLYWYRRVMGKEIKFLLHFVKESKQDESGMPNNRFLAERTGGTYSTLKVQPAELEDSGVYFCASSQALDSLRTDTQYFGPGTRLTVL.

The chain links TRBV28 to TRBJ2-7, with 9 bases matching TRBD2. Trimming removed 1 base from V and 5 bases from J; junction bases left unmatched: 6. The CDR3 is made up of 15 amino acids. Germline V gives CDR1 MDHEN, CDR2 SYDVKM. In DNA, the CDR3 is TGTGCCAGCAGTTTATCAATTAGCGGGAGCGACGAGCAGTACTTC. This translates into CASSLSISGSDEQYF.

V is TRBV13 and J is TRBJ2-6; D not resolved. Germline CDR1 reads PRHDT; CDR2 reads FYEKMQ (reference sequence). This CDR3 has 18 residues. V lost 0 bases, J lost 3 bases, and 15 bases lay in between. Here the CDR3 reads CASSLGVLNRIGANVLTF. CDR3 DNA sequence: TGTGCCAGCAGCTTAGGGGTCCTCAACCGAATTGGGGCCAACGTCCTGACTTTC.

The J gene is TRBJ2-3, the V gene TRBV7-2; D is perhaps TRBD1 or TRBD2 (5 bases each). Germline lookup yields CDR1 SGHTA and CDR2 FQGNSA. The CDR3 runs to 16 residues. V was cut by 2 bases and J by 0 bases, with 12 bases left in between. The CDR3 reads CASSLLSGSSTDTQYF. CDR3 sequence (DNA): TGTGCCAGCAGCTTATTGTCAGGGAGTAGCACAGATACGCAGTATTTT.

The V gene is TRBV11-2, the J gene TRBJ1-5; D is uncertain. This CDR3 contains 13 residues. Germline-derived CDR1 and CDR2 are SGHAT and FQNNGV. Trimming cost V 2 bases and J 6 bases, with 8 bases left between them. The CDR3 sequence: CASSLSEGQPQHF. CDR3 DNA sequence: TGTGCCAGCAGCTTAAGCGAAGGTCAGCCCCAGCATTTT.